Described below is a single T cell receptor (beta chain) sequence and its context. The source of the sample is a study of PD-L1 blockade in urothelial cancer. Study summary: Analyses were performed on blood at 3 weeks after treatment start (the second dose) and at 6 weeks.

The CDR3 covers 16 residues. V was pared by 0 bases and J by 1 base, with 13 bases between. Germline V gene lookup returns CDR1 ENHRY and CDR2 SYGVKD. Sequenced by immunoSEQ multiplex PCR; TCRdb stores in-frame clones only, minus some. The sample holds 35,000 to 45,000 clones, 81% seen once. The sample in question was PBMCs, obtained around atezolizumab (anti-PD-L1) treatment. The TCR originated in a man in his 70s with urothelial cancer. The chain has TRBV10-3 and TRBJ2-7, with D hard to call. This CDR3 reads CAISESESTSSYEQYF. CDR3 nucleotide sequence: TGTGCCATCAGTGAGTCGGAGTCAACCTCATCCTACGAGCAGTACTTC.